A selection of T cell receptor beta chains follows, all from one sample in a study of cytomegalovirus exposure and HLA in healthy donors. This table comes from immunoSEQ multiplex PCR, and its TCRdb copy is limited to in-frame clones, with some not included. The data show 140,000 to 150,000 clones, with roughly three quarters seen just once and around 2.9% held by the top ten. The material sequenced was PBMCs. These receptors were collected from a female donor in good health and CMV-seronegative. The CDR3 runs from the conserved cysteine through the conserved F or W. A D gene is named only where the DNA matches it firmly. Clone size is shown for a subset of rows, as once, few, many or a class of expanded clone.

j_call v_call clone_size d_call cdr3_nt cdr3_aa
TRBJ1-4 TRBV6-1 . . TGTGCCAGCAGCCCAGGAGGGGCAGGCGAAAAACTGTTTTTT CASSPGGAGEKLFF
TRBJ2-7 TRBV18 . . TGTGCCAGCTCACCGAGGGGGAGCTACGAGCAGTACTTC CASSPRGSYEQYF
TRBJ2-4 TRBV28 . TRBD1 TGTGCCAGCAGCGGACAGGGGAAAGCTCAGTACTTC CASSGQGKAQYF
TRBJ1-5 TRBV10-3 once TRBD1 TGTGCCACTGGGACAGGGAGCTATCAGCCCCAGCATTTT CATGTGSYQPQHF
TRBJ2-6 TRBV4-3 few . TGCGCCAGCAGCCAAGGGGCCGGATCTGGGGCCAACGTCCTGACTTTC CASSQGAGSGANVLTF
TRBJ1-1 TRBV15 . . TGTGCCACCAGCAGAGCCCTAACAGGGTCGACTGAAGCTTTCTTT CATSRALTGSTEAFF
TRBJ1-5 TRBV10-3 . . TGTGCCATCAGCCTAGCGGGGAGCAATCAGCCCCAGCATTTT CAISLAGSNQPQHF
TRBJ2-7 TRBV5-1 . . TGCGCCAGCAGGGCTGGGGGGTTTTCTTGCGAGCAGTACTTC CASRAGGFSCEQYF
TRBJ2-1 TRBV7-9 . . TGTGCCAGCAGCTTATCGAGGGATGAGCAGTTCTTC CASSLSRDEQFF
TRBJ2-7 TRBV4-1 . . TGCGCCAGCAGCCAAGAGAACTCCTACTCCTACGAGCAGTACTTC CASSQENSYSYEQYF
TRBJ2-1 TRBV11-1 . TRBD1 TGTGCCAGCAGCTTAGGACAGGGGGCTCACAATGAGCAGTTCTTC CASSLGQGAHNEQFF
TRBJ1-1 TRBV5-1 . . TGCGCCAGCAGCTTGCGGGCAGGGGTGAACACTGAAGCTTTCTTT CASSLRAGVNTEAFF
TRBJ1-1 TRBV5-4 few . TGTGCCAGCAGTACGATGGACAGCGAAGCTTTCTTT CASSTMDSEAFF
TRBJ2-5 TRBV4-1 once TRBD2 TGCGCCAGCAGCCAAGCGGGGGGGCACCAGGGTCGAGAGACCCAGTACTTC CASSQAGGHQGRETQYF
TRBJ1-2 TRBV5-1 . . TGCGCCAGCAGCTTTGCAGGCGACTATGGCTACACCTTC CASSFAGDYGYTF
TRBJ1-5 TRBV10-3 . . TGTGCCATCAGTGAGTCGTTTGGAGGGTCCCGCGTGCCCCAGCATTTT CAISESFGGSRVPQHF
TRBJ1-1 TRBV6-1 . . TGTGCCAGCAGTAAGGGGCAGAACACTGAAGCTTTCTTT CASSKGQNTEAFF
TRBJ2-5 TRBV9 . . TGTGCCAGCAGCGTAGCCACTACTGGGGAGACCCAGTACTTC CASSVATTGETQYF
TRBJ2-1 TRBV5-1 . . TGCGCCAGCACGTTGACGGGGGAGTACAATGAGCAGTTCTTC CASTLTGEYNEQFF
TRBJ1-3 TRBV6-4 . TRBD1 TGTGCCAGCAGTGACAGGGGGCCTGGAAACACCATATATTTT CASSDRGPGNTIYF
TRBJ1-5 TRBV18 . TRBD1 TGTGCCAGCTCAAAGACAGGGGACAATCAGCCCCAGCATTTT CASSKTGDNQPQHF
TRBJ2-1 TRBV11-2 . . TGTGCCAGCAGCTTAGTAGGGGGTCTAGGGTATGAGCAGTTCTTC CASSLVGGLGYEQFF
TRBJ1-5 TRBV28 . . TGTGCCAGCAGCTCCCGAGGCAGGGTGGGTCAGCCCCAGCATTTT CASSSRGRVGQPQHF
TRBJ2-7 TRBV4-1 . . TGCGCCAGCAGCACTGACACAGGGACCTCCTACGAGCAGTACTTC CASSTDTGTSYEQYF
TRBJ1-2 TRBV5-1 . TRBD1 TGCGCCAGCAGCTGGGGTTGGGACAGGGATGGATCTGGCTACACCTTC CASSWGWDRDGSGYTF
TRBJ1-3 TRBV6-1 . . TGTGCCAGCAGTCCCAGGGATCGCTCTGGAAACACCATATATTTT CASSPRDRSGNTIYF
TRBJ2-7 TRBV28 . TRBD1 TGTGCCAGCAGTTTTTGGCCTCCGGTTGGGACAGGGCCCTACGAGCAGTACTTC CASSFWPPVGTGPYEQYF
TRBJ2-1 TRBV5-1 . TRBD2 TGCGCCAGCAGCTCCGGGACTAGCGGATACAATGAGCAGTTCTTC CASSSGTSGYNEQFF
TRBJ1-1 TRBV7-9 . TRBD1 TGTGCCAGCAGCGCGGGACAGCTGAACACTGAAGCTTTCTTT CASSAGQLNTEAFF
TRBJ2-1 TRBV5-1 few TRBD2 TGCGCCAGCAGCCCAGTAGCGGGAGAGGGCTTAAATGAGCAGTTCTTC CASSPVAGEGLNEQFF
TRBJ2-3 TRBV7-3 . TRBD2 TGTGCCAGCAGCTTAGGGGCGGGGGGGCGCACAGATACGCAGTATTTT CASSLGAGGRTDTQYF
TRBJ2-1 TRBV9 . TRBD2 TGTGCCTCGTCGGTGGGGGCGGGAGGGCAATTTGAGCAGTTCTTC CASSVGAGGQFEQFF
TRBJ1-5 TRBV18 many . TGTGCCAGCTCACCAAGCTTTGAGGGAACCCAGCCCCAGCATTTT CASSPSFEGTQPQHF
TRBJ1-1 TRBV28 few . TGTGCCAGCAGTCCCTCCAGGGTGACTGAAGCTTTCTTT CASSPSRVTEAFF
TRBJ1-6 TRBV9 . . TGTGCCAGCAGCGTAGGGCCCAGCTCCTATAATTCACCCCTCCACTTT CASSVGPSSYNSPLHF
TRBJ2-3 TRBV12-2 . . TGTGCAAGTCGCCTCAGGACTAGCGGGAGAAGTTATACGCAGTATTTT CASRLRTSGRSYTQYF
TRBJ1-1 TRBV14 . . TGTGCCAGCGCCCGAACATCGAACACTGAAGCTTTCTTT CASARTSNTEAFF
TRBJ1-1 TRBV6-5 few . TGTGCCAGCAGATTGACGGACTTGAACACTGAAGCTTTCTTT CASRLTDLNTEAFF
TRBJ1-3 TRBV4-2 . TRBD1 TGTGCCAGCAGTCCCCGGGACAGGGGAATGGAAAACACCATATATTTT CASSPRDRGMENTIYF
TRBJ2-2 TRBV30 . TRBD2 TGTGCCTGGAGTGCTAGCGGGATGAGGACCGGGGAGCTGTTTTTT CAWSASGMRTGELFF
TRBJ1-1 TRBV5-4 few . TGTGCCAGCAGTAGGGGCGCCACTTGGGACACTGAAGCTTTCTTT CASSRGATWDTEAFF
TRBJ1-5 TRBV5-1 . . TGCGCCAGCAGCTTGGGGACAGTTAATCAGCCCCAGCATTTT CASSLGTVNQPQHF
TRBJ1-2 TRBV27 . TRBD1 TGTGCCAGCAGTCCCACGGGACAGGCCTATGGCTACACCTTC CASSPTGQAYGYTF
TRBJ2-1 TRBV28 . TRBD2 TGTGCCAGCCTCCCAAGCGGGAGGACTTACAATGAGCAGTTCTTC CASLPSGRTYNEQFF
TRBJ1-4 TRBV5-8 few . TGTGCCAGCAGCTTGTCAGGTGGGAAACTGTTTTTT CASSLSGGKLFF
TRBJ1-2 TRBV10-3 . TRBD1 TGTGCCATCAACATACAGGGGGCTGGCTACACCTTC CAINIQGAGYTF
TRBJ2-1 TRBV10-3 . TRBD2 TGTGCCATCAGTGGGACTAGCGGGGCCAAGGATGAGCAGTTCTTC CAISGTSGAKDEQFF
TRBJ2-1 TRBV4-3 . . TGCGCCAGCAGCCAAACGAAGCATGAGCAGTTCTTC CASSQTKHEQFF
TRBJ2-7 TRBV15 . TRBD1 TGTGCCACCAGCAGAGATGGGGGACAGACATACAACGAGCAGTACTTC CATSRDGGQTYNEQYF
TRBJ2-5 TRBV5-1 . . TGCGCCAGCAGCTTACAGGGACCCCAAGAGACCCAGTACTTC CASSLQGPQETQYF
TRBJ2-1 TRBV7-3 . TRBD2 TGTGCCAGCAGCTCTACTAGCGGGAGCCTAAATGAGCAGTTCTTC CASSSTSGSLNEQFF
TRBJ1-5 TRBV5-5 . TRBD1 TGTGCCAGCAGCTTGGGACAGGGGGCTAATCAGCCCCAGCATTTT CASSLGQGANQPQHF
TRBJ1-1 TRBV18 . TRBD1 TGTGCCAGCTCACTACAGGGGTGGATGAACACTGAAGCTTTCTTT CASSLQGWMNTEAFF